Following are 25 T cell receptor beta chains from one sample sequenced in a study of Ad26.COV2.S vaccination and SARS-CoV-2 variants. Sample treatment: approximately 18 received Ad26.COV2.S at low or high dose, single or two shots; a few received placebo; per-sample allocation not given. The investigators took samples on day 63 after the first vaccine or placebo injection. TCRdb's table, derived via immunoSEQ multiplex PCR, lists solely in-frame clones and lacks some. The table has about 420,000 clones, approximately 90% seen once. The sample in question was peripheral blood, obtained in a trial of Ad26.COV2.S vaccine versus placebo. The receptors were gathered from a person aged 18 to 59 who received the Ad26.COV2.S COVID-19 vaccine or a placebo.

The V gene is TRBV9, the J gene TRBJ2-3; D gene unclear. Trimming shortened V by 0 bases and J by 0 bases, and 8 bases separated the two germline ends. CDR3 size: 15 residues. Germline CDR1 is SGDLS and CDR2 is YYNGEE. This CDR3 reads CASSVDTPSTDTQYF. Here the CDR3 DNA reads TGTGCCAGCAGCGTAGATACACCTAGCACAGATACGCAGTATTTT.

This clone was seen a single time. The chain links TRBV6-2 or TRBV6-3 to TRBJ1-2; 12 bases line up with TRBD1. The trim removed 0 bases at V and 2 bases at J, leaving 4 bases unmatched. The length of the CDR3 is 17 residues. Germline-derived CDR1 and CDR2 are MNHEY and SVGEGT. Written as DNA, the CDR3 is TGTGCCAGCAGTTACTCGGGGACAGGGGGCCCGAACTATGGCTACACCTTC. This codes for CASSYSGTGGPNYGYTF.

CDR3 protein: CASRGGHGYTF. The DNA for the CDR3 is TGTGCCAGCAGGGGGGGGCATGGCTACACCTTC. The rearrangement joins TRBV6-5 to TRBJ1-2; tentative D call: TRBD1 (6 bases). The CDR3 runs 11 residues. Germline CDR1 MNHEY, CDR2 SVGAGI. Trimming removed 6 bases from V and 6 bases from J, with 8 bases in between.

The chain is built from TRBV13 and TRBJ1-2, with 7 bases lining up with TRBD1. This CDR3 has 17 amino acids. V was clipped by 2 bases and J by 4 bases; unmatched bases: 13. CDR1 is PRHDT, CDR2 FYEKMQ, per germline (reference sequence). CDR3 DNA: TGTGCCAGCAGCTTAATCATTCGACAGGGTGAGTTCTATGGCTACACCTTC. It yields the protein CASSLIIRQGEFYGYTF.

Here the CDR3 DNA reads TGTGCCAGCAGCGTAGTCCCCAGCGGGGCCCAAGAGACCCAGTACTTC. Its translation: CASSVVPSGAQETQYF. The rearrangement uses TRBV9 and TRBJ2-5, with 7 bases matching TRBD2. Trimming at V came to 0 bases and at J to 1 base, leaving 6 bases not matched to a gene. This CDR3 has 16 amino acids. CDR1 is SGDLS, CDR2 YYNGEE, per germline.

This chain links TRBV27 with TRBJ2-1; 12 positions agree with TRBD2. After removal of 4 bases from V and 1 base from J, the junction contained 8 bases not matched to a gene. The V gene's germline CDR1 is MNHEY and CDR2 SMNVEV (reference sequence). CDR3 length equals 18 residues. The CDR3 sequence: CASSSPGLAGLSYNEQFF. The DNA of the CDR3 is TGTGCCAGCAGTTCCCCTGGACTAGCGGGGTTATCCTACAATGAGCAGTTCTTC.

The rearrangement joins TRBV4-1 to TRBJ1-3; tentative D call: TRBD1 (6 bases). Germline V gene data show CDR1 as MGHRA and CDR2 as YSYEKL. Trimming took off 0 bases at V and 0 bases at J, with 15 bases between the two ends. The CDR3 is 18 residues long. In DNA form, the CDR3 reads TGCGCCAGCAGCCAAGAAGGGGGGGGAGGCTTCTCTGGAAACACCATATATTTT. It translates to CASSQEGGGGFSGNTIYF.

This clone was counted between two and nine times. The chain employs TRBV2 and TRBJ1-2; perhaps TRBD1 as D (5 bases). Per germline, CDR1 SNHLY and CDR2 FYNNEI. CDR3 length equals 16 residues. The DNA for the CDR3 is TGTGCAAGCGAGGGACTTGAGGGGTTCGAGGGCTATGGCTACACCTTC. This gives the protein CASEGLEGFEGYGYTF.

The chain combines TRBV6-6 with TRBJ2-5; D perhaps matches TRBD1 (5 bases). The CDR3 has 15 amino acids. The germline gives CDR1 MNHNY, CDR2 SVGAGI (reference sequence). V was clipped by 6 bases and J by 2 bases, with 16 bases between them. CDR3 nucleotide sequence: TGTGCCAGCAGCAACACCGCAGGGATGCAAGAGACCCAGTACTTC. Protein: CASSNTAGMQETQYF.

V gene TRBV9 combines with J gene TRBJ1-2; the match to TRBD1 covers 7 bases. The CDR3 has 14 residues. Germline V lookup: CDR1 SGDLS, CDR2 YYNGEE. V gave up 3 bases and J gave up 4 bases; unmatched junction bases: 6. CDR3: CASSANRGIYGYTF. The CDR3 nucleotides read TGTGCCAGCAGCGCAAACAGGGGTATCTATGGCTACACCTTC.

The chain carries TRBV28 and TRBJ1-2; the match to TRBD1 covers 8 bases. This CDR3 spans 18 amino acids. J gave up 3 bases and V 4 bases, and 16 bases lay outside the gene matches. CDR1 and CDR2 from the germline V gene are MDHEN and SYDVKM. CDR3 coding DNA: TGTGCCAGCAGTTCCACGCCAGGGGGCGCAAAATGGCACTATGGCTACACCTTC. Residues: CASSSTPGGAKWHYGYTF.

The genes are TRBV9 and TRBJ1-1, with D possibly being TRBD1 (6 bases). V lost 4 bases to trimming and J lost 1 base, with 17 bases between them. CDR1 and CDR2 from the germline V gene are SGDLS and YYNGEE. The CDR3 is made up of 16 amino acids. This CDR3 is CASSIGGHPKNTEAFF. The CDR3 DNA reads as TGTGCCAGCAGCATCGGGGGACACCCCAAGAACACTGAAGCTTTCTTT.

The chain couples TRBV11-2 to TRBJ1-5; no firm D call. CDR3 length: 15 residues. The germline gives CDR1 SGHAT, CDR2 FQNNGV. The ends were cut back, 5 bases at V and 2 bases at J, with 13 bases in the middle. The CDR3: CASSRSAEGNQPQHF. The CDR3 DNA reads as TGTGCCAGCAGCCGATCCGCCGAGGGCAATCAGCCCCAGCATTTT.

This clone came up once. J is TRBJ2-2 and V is TRBV27; unclear D gene. Germline lookup yields CDR1 MNHEY and CDR2 SMNVEV (reference sequence). The CDR3 extends over 15 amino acids. V lost 1 base, J lost 0 bases, and 6 bases lay in between. CDR3 sequence (DNA): TGTGCCAGCAGTTTATACGGCACGAACACCGGGGAGCTGTTTTTT. Translated, it gives CASSLYGTNTGELFF.

The CDR3 here is CASSPSEGWNTEAFF. The CDR3 bases are TGTGCCAGCTCACCATCGGAGGGTTGGAACACTGAAGCTTTCTTT. The rearrangement links TRBV18 to TRBJ1-1; D unclear. The CDR3 totals 15 residues. Germline lookup yields CDR1 KGHSH and CDR2 LQKENI. The V and J ends lost 2 bases and 1 base respectively, with 11 bases between them. Full variable domain (rest looked up from reference TRBV18 and TRBJ1-1): NAGVMQNPRHLVRRRGQEARLRCSPMKGHSHVYWYRQLPEEGLKFMVYLQKENIIDESGMPKERFSAEFPKEGPSILRIQQVVRGDSAAYFCASSPSEGWNTEAFFGQGTRLTVV.

The chain links TRBV7-8 to TRBJ2-3; TRBD2 might be the D (5 bases). The V gene's germline CDR1 is SGHVS and CDR2 FQNEAQ. The CDR3 is made up of 16 amino acids. V dropped 5 bases and J dropped 0 bases, with 15 bases sitting between them. The CDR3 sequence is CASSPRRGPSTDTQYF. The CDR3 nucleotides read TGTGCCAGCAGCCCCCGCCGGGGTCCCAGCACAGATACGCAGTATTTT. The full variable domain, completed using reference TRBV7-8 and TRBJ2-3, is GAGVSQSPRYKVAKRGQDVALRCDPISGHVSLFWYQQALGQGPEFLTYFQNEAQLDKSGLPSDRFFAERPEGSVSTLKIQRTQQEDSAVYLCASSPRRGPSTDTQYFGPGTRLTVL.

Concerning this clone itself: Other nucleotide sequences in the sample specify the same CDR3. The rearrangement joins TRBV3-1 (or the pseudogene TRBV3-2) to TRBJ2-6; D unresolved. V lost 4 bases and J lost 0, with 7 bases in between. The CDR3 contains 15 residues. The germline CDR1 and CDR2 sequences are LGHDT and YNNKEL (reference sequence). The DNA for the CDR3 is TGTGCCAGCAGCCCAGCAGACTCTGGGGCCAACGTCCTGACTTTC. Protein: CASSPADSGANVLTF.

The chain employs TRBV15 and TRBJ2-7; no definite D call. The germline V gene encodes CDR1 LNHNV and CDR2 YYDKDF (reference sequence). There are 14 residues in the CDR3. Trimming cost V 0 bases and J 3 bases, with 9 bases left between them. Here the CDR3 reads CATSREARFYEQYF. The CDR3, as DNA: TGTGCCACCAGCAGAGAGGCCAGGTTCTACGAGCAGTACTTC.

This chain connects TRBV15 to TRBJ2-1; TRBD2 might be the D (7 bases). With 9 bases removed from V and 3 bases from J, the gap between germline ends came to 15 bases. CDR3 length equals 14 residues. The V gene's germline CDR1 is LNHNV and CDR2 YYDKDF (reference sequence). For the CDR3, the DNA is TGTGCCACAGAGGCGGGGGCCTTCTACAATGAGCAGTTCTTC. Translated: CATEAGAFYNEQFF.

V gene TRBV2 combines with J gene TRBJ1-1; perhaps TRBD1 as D (5 bases). V was trimmed by 2 bases and J by 5 bases, leaving 15 bases between them. Germline V gives CDR1 SNHLY, CDR2 FYNNEI. The CDR3 extends over 15 amino acids. CDR3 DNA: TGTGCCAGCAGTGAAACCCCCAGGGAGAGGACTGAAGCTTTCTTT. It specifies CASSETPRERTEAFF.

This chain links TRBV19 with TRBJ1-5; D call uncertain. Germline-derived CDR1 and CDR2 are LNHDA and SQIVND (reference sequence). The CDR3 runs to 11 residues. Trimming shortened V by 5 bases and J by 4 bases, and 3 bases separated the two germline ends. CDR3 sequence (DNA): TGTGCCAGTAGTTCAAATCAGCCCCAGCATTTT. Its translation: CASSSNQPQHF.

The V and J genes are TRBV7-8 and TRBJ2-3; D gene ambiguous. This CDR3 has 14 residues. CDR1 is SGHVS and CDR2 is FQNEAQ in the germline V gene. V dropped 5 bases and J dropped 1 base, with 10 bases sitting between them. CDR3 protein: CASSLRVGTDTQYF. The CDR3 region has the DNA TGTGCCAGCAGCCTTAGGGTCGGCACAGATACGCAGTATTTT.

The rearrangement links TRBV7-3 to TRBJ2-2, with a tentative D call TRBD2 (5 bases). This CDR3 is built from 16 residues. In germline, CDR1 is SGHTA, CDR2 FQGTGA. Trimming shortened V by 0 bases and J by 6 bases, and 14 bases separated the two germline ends. The DNA for the CDR3 is TGTGCCAGCAGCTTAACTGTAGGGCTCGGGGCCGGGGAGCTGTTTTTT. Residues: CASSLTVGLGAGELFF.

The chain joins TRBV5-1 to TRBJ2-7; a weak D match, TRBD2 (6 bases). This CDR3 region has 16 residues. V gave up 2 bases and J gave up 0 bases, with 15 bases separating them. Germline-derived CDR1 and CDR2 are SGHRS and YFSETQ. CDR3 in amino acids: CASSFGDSDYSYEQYF. The CDR3 DNA is TGCGCCAGCAGCTTTGGAGACTCGGACTACTCCTACGAGCAGTACTTC.

This chain links TRBV19 with TRBJ1-5, with D perhaps TRBD1 (6 bases). This CDR3 has 15 amino acids. Between the trimmed V and J ends, which lost 3 bases and 0 bases, there was a span of 9 bases. The germline CDR1 and CDR2 sequences are LNHDA and SQIVND (reference sequence). Here the CDR3 reads CASSIYRDSNQPQHF. The CDR3 DNA follows: TGTGCCAGTAGTATTTACAGGGATAGCAATCAGCCCCAGCATTTT.